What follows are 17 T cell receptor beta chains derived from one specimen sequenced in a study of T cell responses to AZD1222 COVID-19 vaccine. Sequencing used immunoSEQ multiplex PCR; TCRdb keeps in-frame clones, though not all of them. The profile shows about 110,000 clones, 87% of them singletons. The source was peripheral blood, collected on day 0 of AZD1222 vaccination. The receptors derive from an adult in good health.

CDR3 amino acids: CASSRGAGRADTQYF. Written as DNA, the CDR3 is TGTGCCAGCAGTCGGGGGGCGGGGAGGGCAGATACGCAGTATTTT. The chain recombines TRBV6-5 with TRBJ2-3; perhaps TRBD2 as D (7 bases). Germline CDR1 MNHEY, CDR2 SVGAGI. The length of the CDR3 is 15 residues. The V gene lost 5 bases and the J gene lost 4 bases, with 16 bases spanning the gap.

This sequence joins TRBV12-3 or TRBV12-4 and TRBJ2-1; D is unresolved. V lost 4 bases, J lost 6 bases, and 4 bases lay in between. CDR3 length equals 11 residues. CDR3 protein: CASSYSNEQFF. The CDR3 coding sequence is TGTGCCAGCAGTTACAGCAATGAGCAGTTCTTC.

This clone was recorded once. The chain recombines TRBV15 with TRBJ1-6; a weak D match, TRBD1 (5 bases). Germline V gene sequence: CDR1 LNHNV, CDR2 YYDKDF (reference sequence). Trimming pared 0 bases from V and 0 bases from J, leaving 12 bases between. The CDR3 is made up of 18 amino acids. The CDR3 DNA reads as TGTGCCACCAGCAGAGATAACGGGGGAAGCTCCTATAATTCACCCCTCCACTTT. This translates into CATSRDNGGSSYNSPLHF.

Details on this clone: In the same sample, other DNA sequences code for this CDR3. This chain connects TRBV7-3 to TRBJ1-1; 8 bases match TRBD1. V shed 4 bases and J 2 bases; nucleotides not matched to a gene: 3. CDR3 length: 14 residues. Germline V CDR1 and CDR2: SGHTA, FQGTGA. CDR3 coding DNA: TGTGCCAGCAGCTCTACAGGGGGTAACACTGAAGCTTTCTTT. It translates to CASSSTGGNTEAFF. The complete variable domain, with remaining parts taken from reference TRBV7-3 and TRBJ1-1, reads GAGVSQTPSNKVTEKGKYVELRCDPISGHTALYWYRQSLGQGPEFLIYFQGTGAADDSGLPNDRFFAVRPEGSVSTLKIQRTERGDSAVYLCASSSTGGNTEAFFGQGTRLTVV.

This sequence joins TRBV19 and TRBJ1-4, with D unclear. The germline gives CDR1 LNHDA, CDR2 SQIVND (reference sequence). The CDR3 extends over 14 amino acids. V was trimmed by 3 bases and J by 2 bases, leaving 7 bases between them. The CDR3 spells CASSITETNEKLFF. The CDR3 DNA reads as TGTGCCAGTAGTATTACGGAGACTAATGAAAAACTGTTTTTT. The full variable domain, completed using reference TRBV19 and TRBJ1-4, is DGGITQSPKYLFRKEGQNVTLSCEQNLNHDAMYWYRQDPGQGLRLIYYSQIVNDFQKGDIAEGYSVSREKKESFPLTVTSAQKNPTAFYLCASSITETNEKLFFGSGTQLSVL.

The DNA for the CDR3 is TGTGCCAGTAGTATTAGGACAGGGACCGACGAGCAGTACTTC. This gives the protein CASSIRTGTDEQYF. The rearrangement links TRBV19 to TRBJ2-7; 8 bases are shared with TRBD1. V dropped 3 bases and J dropped 5; count of bases not matched to a gene: 6. The CDR3 is 14 amino acids. CDR1 is LNHDA and CDR2 is SQIVND in the germline V gene (reference sequence).

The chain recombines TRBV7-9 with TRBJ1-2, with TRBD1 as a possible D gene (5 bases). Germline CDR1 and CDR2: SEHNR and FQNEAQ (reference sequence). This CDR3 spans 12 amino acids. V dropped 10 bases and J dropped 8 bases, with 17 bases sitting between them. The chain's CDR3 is CAIKPEGSGYTF. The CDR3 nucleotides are TGTGCCATCAAACCGGAGGGGAGCGGCTACACCTTC.

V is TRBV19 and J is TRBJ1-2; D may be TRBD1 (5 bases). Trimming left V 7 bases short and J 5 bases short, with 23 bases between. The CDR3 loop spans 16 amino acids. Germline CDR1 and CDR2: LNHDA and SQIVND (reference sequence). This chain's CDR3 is CASNYPRRGLPYGYTF. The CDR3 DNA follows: TGTGCCAGTAATTACCCGCGACGGGGACTGCCGTATGGCTACACCTTC.

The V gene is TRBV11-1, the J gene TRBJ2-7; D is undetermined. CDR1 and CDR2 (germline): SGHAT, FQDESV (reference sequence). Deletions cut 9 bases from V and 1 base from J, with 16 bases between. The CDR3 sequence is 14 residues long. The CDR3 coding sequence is TGTGCCAGTGGACGGACCGCCCGATCCTACGAGCAGTACTTC. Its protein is CASGRTARSYEQYF.

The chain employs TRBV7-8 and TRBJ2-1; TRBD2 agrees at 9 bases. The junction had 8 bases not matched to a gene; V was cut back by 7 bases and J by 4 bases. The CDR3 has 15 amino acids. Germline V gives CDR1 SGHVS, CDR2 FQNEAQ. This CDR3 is CASIDSGSTYNEQFF. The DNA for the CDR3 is TGTGCCAGCATTGATAGCGGGAGTACATACAATGAGCAGTTCTTC.

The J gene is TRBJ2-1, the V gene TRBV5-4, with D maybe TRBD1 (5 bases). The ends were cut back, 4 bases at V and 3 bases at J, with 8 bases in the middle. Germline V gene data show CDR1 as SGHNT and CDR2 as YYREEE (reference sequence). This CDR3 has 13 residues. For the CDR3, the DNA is TGTGCCAGCAGCCCAGGGCTCTACAATGAGCAGTTCTTC. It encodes CASSPGLYNEQFF.

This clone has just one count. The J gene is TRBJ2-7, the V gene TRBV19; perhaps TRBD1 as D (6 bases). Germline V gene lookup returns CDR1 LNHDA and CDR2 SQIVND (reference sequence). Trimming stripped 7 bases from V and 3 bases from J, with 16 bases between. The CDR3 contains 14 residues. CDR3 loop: CASMGDTPGYEQYF. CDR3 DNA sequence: TGTGCCAGTATGGGGGACACCCCGGGCTACGAGCAGTACTTC.

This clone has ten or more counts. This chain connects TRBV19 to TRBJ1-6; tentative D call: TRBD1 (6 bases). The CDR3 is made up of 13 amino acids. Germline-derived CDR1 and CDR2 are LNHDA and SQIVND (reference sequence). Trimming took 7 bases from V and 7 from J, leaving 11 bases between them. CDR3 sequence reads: CASKGVPNSPLHF. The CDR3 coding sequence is TGTGCCAGTAAGGGGGTCCCGAATTCACCCCTCCACTTT.

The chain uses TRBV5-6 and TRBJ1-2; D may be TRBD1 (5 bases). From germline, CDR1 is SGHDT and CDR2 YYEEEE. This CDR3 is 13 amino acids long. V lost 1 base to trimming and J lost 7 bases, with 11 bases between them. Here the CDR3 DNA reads TGTGCCAGCAGCTTGCAGAGGGGAAGTGGCTACACCTTC. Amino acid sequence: CASSLQRGSGYTF. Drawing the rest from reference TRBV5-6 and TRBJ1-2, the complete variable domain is DAGVTQSPTHLIKTRGQQVTLRCSPKSGHDTVSWYQQALGQGPQFIFQYYEEEERQRGNFPDRFSGHQFPNYSSELNVNALLLGDSALYLCASSLQRGSGYTFGSGTRLTVV.

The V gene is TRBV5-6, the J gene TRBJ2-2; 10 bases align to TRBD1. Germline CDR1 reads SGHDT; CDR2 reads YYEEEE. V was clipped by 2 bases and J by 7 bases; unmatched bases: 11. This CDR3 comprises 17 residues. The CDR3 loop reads CASSFRQGAGSIGELFF. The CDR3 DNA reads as TGTGCCAGCAGCTTTCGACAGGGGGCTGGAAGTATCGGGGAGCTGTTTTTT.

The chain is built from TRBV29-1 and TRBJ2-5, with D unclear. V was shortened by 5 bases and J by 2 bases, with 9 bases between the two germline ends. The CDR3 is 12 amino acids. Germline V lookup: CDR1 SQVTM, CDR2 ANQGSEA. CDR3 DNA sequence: TGCAGCGTTAGGTCTAGACAAGAGACCCAGTACTTC. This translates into CSVRSRQETQYF.

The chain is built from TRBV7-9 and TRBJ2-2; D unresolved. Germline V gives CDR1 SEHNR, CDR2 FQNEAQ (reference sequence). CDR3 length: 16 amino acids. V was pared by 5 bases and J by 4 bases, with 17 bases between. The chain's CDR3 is CASSPGLGFFTGELFF. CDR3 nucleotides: TGTGCCAGCAGCCCCGGATTGGGGTTCTTCACCGGGGAGCTGTTTTTT.